This passage covers 14 T cell receptor beta chains from one sample sequenced in a study of T cell responses to AZD1222 COVID-19 vaccine. Sequenced by immunoSEQ multiplex PCR; TCRdb stores in-frame clones only, minus some. The sample consists of some 110,000 clones, 80% to 90% of them appearing once. The sample consisted of peripheral blood, taken on day 0 of AZD1222 vaccination. These receptor sequences come from an adult in good health.

This clone has just one count. This chain connects TRBV7-2 to TRBJ2-5, with D uncertain. The V and J ends lost 2 bases and 8 bases respectively, with 15 bases between them. Germline CDR1 SGHTA, CDR2 FQGNSA. The CDR3 contains 14 residues. The CDR3 loop is CASSLRLVTLTQYF. CDR3 in DNA: TGTGCCAGCAGCTTACGCTTGGTGACTCTTACCCAGTACTTC.

The V and J genes are TRBV5-5 and TRBJ2-3; D not certain. The CDR3 has 15 residues. Germline CDR1 reads SGHKS; CDR2 reads YYEKEE (reference sequence). Trimming removed 0 bases from V and 10 bases from J, with 18 bases in between. As DNA, the CDR3 is TGTGCCAGCAGCTTGGAAGGTAGGGTTTGGAGTCCGCAGTATTTT. Residues: CASSLEGRVWSPQYF.

This chain links TRBV18 with TRBJ1-1, with 8 bases identical to TRBD1. CDR3 length: 14 residues. CDR1 KGHSH and CDR2 LQKENI come from the germline V gene. The V and J ends lost 1 base and 7 bases, in that order; junction bases with no gene match: 5. CDR3 sequence (DNA): TGTGCCAGCTCACCACACCGGGACAGGAGTGAAGCTTTCTTT. Its translation is CASSPHRDRSEAFF. The full variable domain, its missing parts supplied by reference TRBV18 and TRBJ1-1, is NAGVMQNPRHLVRRRGQEARLRCSPMKGHSHVYWYRQLPEEGLKFMVYLQKENIIDESGMPKERFSAEFPKEGPSILRIQQVVRGDSAAYFCASSPHRDRSEAFFGQGTRLTVV.

This chain joins TRBV29-1 and TRBJ2-7; TRBD1 is a possible D gene (5 bases). The germline gives CDR1 SQVTM, CDR2 ANQGSEA. The CDR3 totals 12 residues. Trimming removed 6 bases at V and 7 bases at J, with 16 bases between. The CDR3 bases are TGCAGCGTGTGGAAAGCCTCAGGGGAGCAGTACTTC. It translates to CSVWKASGEQYF.

The V and J genes are TRBV7-2 and TRBJ1-2; D is unresolved. CDR3 length: 15 amino acids. Germline-derived CDR1 and CDR2 are SGHTA and FQGNSA. Trimming shortened V by 3 bases and J by 1 base, and 12 bases separated the two germline ends. The chain's CDR3 is CASSLGLGYNYGYTF. The CDR3 region has the DNA TGTGCCAGCAGCTTGGGGTTGGGGTATAACTATGGCTACACCTTC.

This rearrangement joins TRBV18 to TRBJ1-1; 8 bases are a match to TRBD1. This CDR3 is 16 amino acids long. Germline loops: CDR1 KGHSH, CDR2 LQKENI. J gave up 3 bases and V 3 bases, and 9 bases lay outside the gene matches. CDR3 DNA sequence: TGTGCCAGCTCACCGAAACAGGGGGGTGGAGACACTGAAGCTTTCTTT. Translated, it gives CASSPKQGGGDTEAFF.

The chain joins TRBV7-9 to TRBJ1-1; perhaps TRBD1 as D (6 bases). This CDR3 contains 13 residues. The V and J ends lost 4 bases and 5 bases respectively, with 11 bases between them. In germline, CDR1 is SEHNR, CDR2 FQNEAQ (reference sequence). The DNA for the CDR3 is TGTGCCAGCAGCTCCGATACAGGGACTGAAGCTTTCTTT. Encoded protein: CASSSDTGTEAFF.

This chain joins TRBV9 and TRBJ1-2; D ambiguous. The ends were cut back, 3 bases at V and 1 base at J, with 16 bases in the middle. CDR3 length: 16 residues. Germline assignment: CDR1 SGDLS and CDR2 YYNGEE. The CDR3 protein is CASSASTLPFNYGYTF. The CDR3 region has the DNA TGTGCCAGCAGCGCCTCTACCCTTCCGTTTAACTATGGCTACACCTTC.

The genes are TRBV7-2 and TRBJ1-2; D is perhaps TRBD1 (6 bases). V was shortened by 5 bases and J by 0 bases, with 16 bases between the two germline ends. Germline CDR1 is SGHTA and CDR2 is FQGNSA. The CDR3 has 16 residues. CDR3 DNA sequence: TGTGCCAGCAGCCCACGGACAGTCGGATCTAACTATGGCTACACCTTC. It specifies CASSPRTVGSNYGYTF.

The chain recombines TRBV24-1 with TRBJ2-7, with TRBD2 identical over 8 bases. The CDR3 covers 16 residues. V was clipped by 3 bases and J by 2 bases; unmatched bases: 8. Germline CDR1 KGHDR, CDR2 SFDVKD. CDR3 protein: CATSDTSGRSPYEQYF. The CDR3 nucleotides read TGTGCCACCAGTGATACTAGCGGACGATCCCCCTACGAGCAGTACTTC.

The chain combines TRBV5-1 with TRBJ2-3, with D possibly called TRBD1 or TRBD2 (5 bases each). Germline CDR1 SGHRS, CDR2 YFSETQ. With 0 bases removed from V and 3 bases from J, the gap between germline ends came to 14 bases. This CDR3 contains 16 residues. CDR3 coding DNA: TGCGCCAGCAGCTTGGCCCAGGGTGGGGGTACAGATACGCAGTATTTT. Its protein product is CASSLAQGGGTDTQYF.

The V call is TRBV24-1, the J call TRBJ1-2; no definite D call. V dropped 4 bases and J dropped 4 bases, with 3 bases sitting between them. This CDR3 comprises 11 residues. Germline assignment: CDR1 KGHDR and CDR2 SFDVKD. The CDR3: CATSDIYGYTF. CDR3 nucleotides: TGTGCCACCAGTGACATCTATGGCTACACCTTC.

This sequence joins TRBV19 and TRBJ1-6; TRBD1 matches 7 bases. The CDR3 is 16 residues long. Germline values: CDR1 LNHDA, CDR2 SQIVND (reference sequence). With 9 bases clipped from V and 0 bases from J, the junction kept 8 bases outside the gene matches. CDR3 amino acids: CASGRDRSSYNSPLHF. The CDR3 DNA reads TGTGCCAGCGGAAGGGACAGAAGCTCCTATAATTCACCCCTCCACTTT.

This clone was counted once. The rearrangement uses TRBV13 and TRBJ1-5; D is ambiguous. V shed 2 bases and J shed 0 bases, with 17 bases lying between them. This CDR3 comprises 18 residues. Germline loops: CDR1 PRHDT, CDR2 FYEKMQ (reference sequence). CDR3 amino acids: CASSLRPAPGYSNQPQHF. The CDR3 nucleotides are TGTGCCAGCAGCTTACGGCCAGCCCCGGGTTATAGCAATCAGCCCCAGCATTTT.